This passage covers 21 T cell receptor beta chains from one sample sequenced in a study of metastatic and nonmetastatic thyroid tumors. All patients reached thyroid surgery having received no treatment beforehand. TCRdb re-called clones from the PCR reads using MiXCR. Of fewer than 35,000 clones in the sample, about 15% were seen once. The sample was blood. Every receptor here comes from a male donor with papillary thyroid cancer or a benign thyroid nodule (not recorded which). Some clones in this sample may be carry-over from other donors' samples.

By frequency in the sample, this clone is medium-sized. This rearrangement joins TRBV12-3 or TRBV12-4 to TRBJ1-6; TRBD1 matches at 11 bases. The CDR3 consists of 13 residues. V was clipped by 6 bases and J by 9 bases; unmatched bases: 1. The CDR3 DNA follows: TGTGCCAGCAGGGGGACAGGGGGTTCACCCCTCCACTTT. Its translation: CASRGTGGSPLHF.

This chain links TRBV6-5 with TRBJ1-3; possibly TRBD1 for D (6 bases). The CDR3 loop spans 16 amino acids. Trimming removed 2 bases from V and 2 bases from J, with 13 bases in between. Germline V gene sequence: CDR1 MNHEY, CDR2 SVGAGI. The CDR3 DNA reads TGTGCCAGCAGTTACACCCTACAGGGTCCTGGAAACACCATATATTTT. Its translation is CASSYTLQGPGNTIYF.

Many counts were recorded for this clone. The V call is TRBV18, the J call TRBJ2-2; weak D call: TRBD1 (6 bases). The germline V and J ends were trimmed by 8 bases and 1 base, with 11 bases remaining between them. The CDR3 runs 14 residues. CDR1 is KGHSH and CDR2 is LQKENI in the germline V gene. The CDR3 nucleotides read TGTGCCAGCAGACCGGGACAGAACACCGGGGAGCTGTTTTTT. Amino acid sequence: CASRPGQNTGELFF.

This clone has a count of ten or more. The CDR3 spells CASSLWGTARTDTQYF. The CDR3, as DNA: TGCGCCAGCAGCTTATGGGGGACAGCAAGAACAGATACGCAGTATTTT. V and J are TRBV5-1 and TRBJ2-3; 7 bases agree with TRBD1. Germline V lookup: CDR1 SGHRS, CDR2 YFSETQ. The CDR3 is 16 residues long. J was trimmed by 3 bases and V by 2 bases; bases with no gene match: 9.

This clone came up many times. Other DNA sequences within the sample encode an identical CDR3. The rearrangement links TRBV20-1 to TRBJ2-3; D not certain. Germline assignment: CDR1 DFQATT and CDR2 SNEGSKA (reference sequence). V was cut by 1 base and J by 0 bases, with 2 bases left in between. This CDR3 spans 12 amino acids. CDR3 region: CSARVSTDTQYF. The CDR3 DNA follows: TGCAGTGCTAGAGTTAGCACAGATACGCAGTATTTT.

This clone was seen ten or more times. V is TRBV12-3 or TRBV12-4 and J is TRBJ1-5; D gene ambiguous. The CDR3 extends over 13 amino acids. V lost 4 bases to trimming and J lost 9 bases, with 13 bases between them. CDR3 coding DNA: TGTGCCAGCAGTTCGCAGGCCCAATCGCCCCAGCATTTT. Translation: CASSSQAQSPQHF.

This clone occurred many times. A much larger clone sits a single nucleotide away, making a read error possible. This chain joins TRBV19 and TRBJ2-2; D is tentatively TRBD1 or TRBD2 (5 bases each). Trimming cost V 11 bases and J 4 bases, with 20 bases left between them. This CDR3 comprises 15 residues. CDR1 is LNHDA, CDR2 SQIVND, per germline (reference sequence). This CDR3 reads CACSISTGTTGELFF. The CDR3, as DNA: TGTGCCTGCAGCATCTCCACGGGGACCACCGGGGAGCTGTTTTTT.

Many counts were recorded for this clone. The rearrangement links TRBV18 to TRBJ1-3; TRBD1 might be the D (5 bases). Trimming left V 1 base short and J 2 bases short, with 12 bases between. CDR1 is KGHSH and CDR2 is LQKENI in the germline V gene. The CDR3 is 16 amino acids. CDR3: CASSPRTQGPGNTIYF. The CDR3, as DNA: TGTGCCAGCTCACCACGGACTCAGGGCCCTGGAAACACCATATATTTT.

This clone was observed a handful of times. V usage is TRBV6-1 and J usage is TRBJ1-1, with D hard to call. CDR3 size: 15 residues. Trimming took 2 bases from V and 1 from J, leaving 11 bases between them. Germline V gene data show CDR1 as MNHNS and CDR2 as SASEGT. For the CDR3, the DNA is TGTGCCAGCAGTGAAATCTCCGCAGGGAACACTGAAGCTTTCTTT. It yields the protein CASSEISAGNTEAFF.

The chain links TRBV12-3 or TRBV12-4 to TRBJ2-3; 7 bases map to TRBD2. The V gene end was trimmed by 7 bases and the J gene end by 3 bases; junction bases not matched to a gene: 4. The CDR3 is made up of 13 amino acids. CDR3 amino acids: CASTGGSTDTQYF. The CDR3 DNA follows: TGTGCCAGCACGGGGGGATCGACAGATACGCAGTATTTT.

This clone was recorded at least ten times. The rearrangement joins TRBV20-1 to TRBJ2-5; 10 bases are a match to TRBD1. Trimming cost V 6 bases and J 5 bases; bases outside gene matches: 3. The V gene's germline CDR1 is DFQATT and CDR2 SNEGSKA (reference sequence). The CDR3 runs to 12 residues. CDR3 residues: CSADRGRETQYF. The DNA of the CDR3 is TGCAGTGCCGACAGGGGGCGGGAGACCCAGTACTTC.

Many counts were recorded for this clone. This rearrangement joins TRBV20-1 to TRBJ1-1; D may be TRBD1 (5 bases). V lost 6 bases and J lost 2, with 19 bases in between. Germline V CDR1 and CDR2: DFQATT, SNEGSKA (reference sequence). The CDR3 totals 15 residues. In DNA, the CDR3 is TGCAGTGCGTTTCAGTCGGGCAGGGTAAACACTGAAGCTTTCTTT. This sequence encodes CSAFQSGRVNTEAFF.

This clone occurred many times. CDR3 in amino acids: CAWKGANTGELFF. The CDR3 bases are TGTGCCTGGAAAGGAGCGAACACCGGGGAGCTGTTTTTT. The chain is built from TRBV30 and TRBJ2-2; D not certain. V lost 4 bases, J lost 0 bases, and 6 bases lay in between. Germline V gene lookup returns CDR1 GTSNPN and CDR2 SVGIG (reference sequence). There are 13 residues in the CDR3. The full variable domain, with the rest looked up from reference TRBV30 and TRBJ2-2, is SQTIHQWPATLVQPVGSPLSLECTVEGTSNPNLYWYRQAAGRGLQLLFYSVGIGQISSEVPQNLSASRPQDRQFILSSKKLLLSDSGFYLCAWKGANTGELFFGEGSRLTVL.

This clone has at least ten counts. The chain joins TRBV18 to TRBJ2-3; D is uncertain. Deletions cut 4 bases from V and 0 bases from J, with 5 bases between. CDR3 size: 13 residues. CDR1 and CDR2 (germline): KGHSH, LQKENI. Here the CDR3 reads CASSRVSTDTQYF. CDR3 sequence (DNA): TGTGCCAGCTCACGGGTTAGCACAGATACGCAGTATTTT.

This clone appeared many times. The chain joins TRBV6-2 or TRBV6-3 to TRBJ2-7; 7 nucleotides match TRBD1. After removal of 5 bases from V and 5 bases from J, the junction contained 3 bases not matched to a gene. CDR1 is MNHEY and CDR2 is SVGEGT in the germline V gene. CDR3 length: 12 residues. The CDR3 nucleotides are TGTGCCAGCAGTCCCAGGGGGAACGAGCAGTACTTC. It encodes CASSPRGNEQYF.

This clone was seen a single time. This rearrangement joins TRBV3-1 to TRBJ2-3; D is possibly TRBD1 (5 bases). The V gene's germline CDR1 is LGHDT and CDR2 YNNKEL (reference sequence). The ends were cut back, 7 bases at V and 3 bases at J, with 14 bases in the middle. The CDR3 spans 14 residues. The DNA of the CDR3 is TGTGCCAGCATCTCTGGGGCTGGAACAGATACGCAGTATTTT. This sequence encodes CASISGAGTDTQYF.

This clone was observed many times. CDR3 coding DNA: TGTGCCAGCAGTCCTCAGAGTAGCACAGATACGCAGTATTTT. It specifies CASSPQSSTDTQYF. The J gene is TRBJ2-3, the V gene TRBV27; D is unclear. With 5 bases removed from V and 0 bases from J, the gap between germline ends came to 9 bases. The CDR3 runs to 14 residues. CDR1 is MNHEY and CDR2 is SMNVEV in the germline V gene (reference sequence).

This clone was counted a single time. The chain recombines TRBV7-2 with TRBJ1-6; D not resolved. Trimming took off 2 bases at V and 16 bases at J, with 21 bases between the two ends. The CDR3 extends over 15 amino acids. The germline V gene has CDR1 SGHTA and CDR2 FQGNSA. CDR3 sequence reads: CASSLSGQRGSRLHF. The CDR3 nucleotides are TGTGCCAGCAGCTTATCGGGTCAACGAGGGTCACGGCTCCACTTT.

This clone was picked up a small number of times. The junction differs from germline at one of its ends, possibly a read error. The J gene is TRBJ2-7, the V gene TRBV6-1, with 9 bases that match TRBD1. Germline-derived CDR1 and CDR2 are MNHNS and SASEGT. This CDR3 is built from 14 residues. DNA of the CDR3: TGTGCCAGCAGTTCCCGGCGGGGACAGGGCGAGCAGTACTTT. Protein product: CASSSRRGQGEQYF.

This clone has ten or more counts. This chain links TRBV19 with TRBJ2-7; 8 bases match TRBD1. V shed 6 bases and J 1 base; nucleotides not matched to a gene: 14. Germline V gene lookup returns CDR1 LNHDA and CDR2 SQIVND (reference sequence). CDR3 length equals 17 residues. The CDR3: CASSPTTGQGGSYEQYF. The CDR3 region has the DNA TGTGCCAGTAGCCCGACCACCGGACAGGGCGGTTCCTACGAGCAGTACTTC. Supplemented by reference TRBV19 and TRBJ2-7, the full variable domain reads DGGITQSPKYLFRKEGQNVTLSCEQNLNHDAMYWYRQDPGQGLRLIYYSQIVNDFQKGDIAEGYSVSREKKESFPLTVTSAQKNPTAFYLCASSPTTGQGGSYEQYFGPGTRLTVT.

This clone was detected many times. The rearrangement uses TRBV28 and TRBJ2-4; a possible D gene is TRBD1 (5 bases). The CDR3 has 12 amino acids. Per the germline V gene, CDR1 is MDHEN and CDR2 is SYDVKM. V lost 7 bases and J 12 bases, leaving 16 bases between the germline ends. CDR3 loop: CASKEPGYTQYF. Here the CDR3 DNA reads TGTGCCAGCAAAGAACCAGGGTACACTCAGTACTTC.